The entry below describes one TCR beta chain. Sequencing used immunoSEQ multiplex PCR; TCRdb keeps in-frame clones, though not all of them. The sample comprises about 76,000 clones, over 70% of which are singletons, and less than 15% rests with the top ten. The data are from a study of blood T cell repertoires in COVID-19. This clonotype was obtained from a human donor in a cohort sampled during active COVID-19. Sequences were obtained from peripheral blood.

The CDR3 nucleotides read TGTGCCAGCGGGCTTCGGCAGGGGGGGACCCAGTACTTC. Protein product: CASGLRQGGTQYF. This chain links TRBV11-1 with TRBJ2-5, with D possibly being TRBD1 (7 bases). This CDR3 is built from 13 residues. Germline loops: CDR1 SGHAT, CDR2 FQDESV (reference sequence). V was shortened by 8 bases and J by 7 bases, with 17 bases between the two germline ends.